The 25 T cell receptor beta chains listed next were all sequenced from one sample in a study of T cell responses to AZD1222 COVID-19 vaccine. Assay: immunoSEQ multiplex PCR; the TCRdb copy retains only in-frame clones and omits some. The data show around 190,000 clones, around 88% seen once. Sequenced material: peripheral blood, taken 28 days after the second AZD1222 dose. The receptor set was obtained from an adult who received the AZD1222 COVID-19 vaccine.

The chain joins TRBV9 to TRBJ2-6, with D hard to call. CDR1 is SGDLS, CDR2 YYNGEE, per germline. The CDR3 loop spans 15 amino acids. V gave up 0 bases and J gave up 2 bases, with 6 bases separating them. The CDR3 protein is CASSVGAAGANVLTF. CDR3 nucleotide sequence: TGTGCCAGCAGCGTAGGAGCTGCTGGGGCCAACGTCCTGACTTTC. Looking up the rest from reference TRBV9 and TRBJ2-6 gives the full variable domain: DSGVTQTPKHLITATGQRVTLRCSPRSGDLSVYWYQQSLDQGLQFLIQYYNGEERAKGNILERFSAQQFPDLHSELNLSSLELGDSALYFCASSVGAAGANVLTFGAGSRLTVL.

This chain joins TRBV7-3 and TRBJ2-1, with TRBD2 matching 10 bases. Germline V gives CDR1 SGHTA, CDR2 FQGTGA. The junction had 9 bases not matched to a gene; V was cut back by 6 bases and J by 10 bases. The CDR3 loop spans 14 amino acids. Here the CDR3 reads CASSVLAGVGEQFF. Written as DNA, the CDR3 is TGTGCCAGCAGTGTGCTAGCGGGGGTGGGCGAGCAGTTCTTC. The full variable domain, its missing parts supplied by reference TRBV7-3 and TRBJ2-1, is GAGVSQTPSNKVTEKGKYVELRCDPISGHTALYWYRQSLGQGPEFLIYFQGTGAADDSGLPNDRFFAVRPEGSVSTLKIQRTERGDSAVYLCASSVLAGVGEQFFGPGTRLTVL.

This clone was counted once. CDR3 protein: CASRESNFGYTF. The CDR3 DNA sequence: TGCGCCAGCAGGGAATCCAACTTCGGCTACACCTTC. The gene calls are TRBV5-1 and TRBJ1-2; D remains ambiguous. This CDR3 contains 12 residues. CDR1 and CDR2 from the germline V gene are SGHRS and YFSETQ. Trimming removed 5 bases from V and 8 bases from J, with 13 bases in between.

The chain recombines TRBV2 with TRBJ2-7; TRBD1 agrees at 8 bases. With 7 bases clipped from V and 4 bases from J, the junction kept 12 bases outside the gene matches. The CDR3 is 15 residues long. CDR1 SNHLY and CDR2 FYNNEI come from the germline V gene. DNA of the CDR3: TGTGCCAGCAAGTTTTACGGGACAGGAGATTACGAGCAGTACTTC. This translates into CASKFYGTGDYEQYF.

V gene TRBV19 combines with J gene TRBJ1-2; no clear D gene. V was clipped by 1 base and J by 0 bases, with 9 bases between them. Per the germline V gene, CDR1 is LNHDA and CDR2 is SQIVND (reference sequence). The CDR3 length is 15 residues. CDR3 nucleotides: TGTGCCAGTAGTATAGGAGGGCTGTCTAACTATGGCTACACCTTC. Protein sequence: CASSIGGLSNYGYTF.

This clone was seen a single time. The chain couples TRBV6-2 or TRBV6-3 to TRBJ2-1, with 9 bases matching TRBD2. V shed 0 bases, J shed 4 bases, and the junction held 7 bases outside the gene matches. CDR3 length: 17 amino acids. In germline, CDR1 is MNHEY, CDR2 SVGEGT. The CDR3 DNA is TGTGCCAGCAGTTACTCCCCGGCTAGCGGGGTATACAATGAGCAGTTCTTC. Residues: CASSYSPASGVYNEQFF.

The V gene is TRBV7-9, the J gene TRBJ2-7, with D perhaps matching TRBD1 (6 bases). V was pared by 5 bases and J by 0 bases, with 17 bases between. The CDR3 covers 16 residues. The germline V gene has CDR1 SEHNR and CDR2 FQNEAQ (reference sequence). CDR3 coding DNA: TGTGCCAGCAGCCCTGGAACAGGGCACCGCTCCTACGAGCAGTACTTC. Its translation is CASSPGTGHRSYEQYF.

V gene TRBV5-4 combines with J gene TRBJ1-6; 7 bases fit TRBD1. V lost 2 bases and J lost 7; bases outside the gene matches: 3. The germline V gene has CDR1 SGHNT and CDR2 YYREEE (reference sequence). The CDR3 is 14 residues long. The CDR3 protein is CASSLGTVNSPLHF. CDR3 nucleotide sequence: TGTGCCAGCAGCTTAGGGACAGTCAATTCACCCCTCCACTTT.

This chain links TRBV29-1 with TRBJ2-7, with 9 bases identical to TRBD1. From germline, CDR1 is SQVTM and CDR2 ANQGSEA. CDR3 length equals 13 residues. Trimming took 6 bases from V and 5 from J; bases not matched to a gene: 8. For the CDR3, the DNA is TGCAGCGTCAGCGGGACAGGGTCCGACGAGCAGTACTTC. Its protein product is CSVSGTGSDEQYF.

This chain connects TRBV5-1 to TRBJ1-1; D is perhaps TRBD1 (6 bases). Looked up from germline, CDR1 is SGHRS and CDR2 is YFSETQ. The CDR3 sequence is 13 residues long. Trimming cost V 1 base and J 5 bases, with 9 bases left between them. CDR3 bases: TGCGCCAGCAGCTTGCGGGACATTACTGAAGCTTTCTTT. Its protein is CASSLRDITEAFF.

This rearrangement joins TRBV12-3 or TRBV12-4 to TRBJ1-3; D might be TRBD1 (5 bases). The CDR3 contains 13 residues. Trimming stripped 4 bases from V and 5 bases from J, with 9 bases between. This CDR3 is CASSSGTRNTIYF. The DNA for the CDR3 is TGTGCCAGCAGTTCCGGGACCCGAAACACCATATATTTT.

The chain employs TRBV15 and TRBJ2-7; D might be TRBD1 or TRBD2, each matching 7 bases. With 1 base removed from V and 6 bases from J, the gap between germline ends came to 16 bases. Germline CDR1 LNHNV, CDR2 YYDKDF (reference sequence). The CDR3 has 15 residues. Here the CDR3 DNA reads TGTGCCACCAGCAGAGGGGGGAGGGGGCAAAGCGAGCAGTACTTC. This sequence encodes CATSRGGRGQSEQYF.

V and J are TRBV7-8 and TRBJ2-1, with 7 positions matching TRBD2. Germline assignment: CDR1 SGHVS and CDR2 FQNEAQ. V dropped 1 base and J dropped 0; count of bases not matched to a gene: 6. This CDR3 has 17 amino acids. The CDR3 nucleotides read TGTGCCAGCAGCTTAGTCTCCAGGACTAGCTCCTACAATGAGCAGTTCTTC. Its protein is CASSLVSRTSSYNEQFF.

The chain combines TRBV3-1 (or the pseudogene TRBV3-2) with TRBJ1-2; 10 bases fit TRBD1. CDR3 size: 14 residues. Losses at the gene ends were 1 base for V and 7 bases for J; bases not matched to a gene: 3. The V gene's germline CDR1 is LGHDT and CDR2 YNNKEL (reference sequence). CDR3 coding DNA: TGTGCCAGCAGCCAAGGGACAGGGGGGATTGGCTACACCTTC. This translates into CASSQGTGGIGYTF.

V is TRBV7-3 and J is TRBJ2-1; maybe TRBD1 (6 bases). The germline CDR1 and CDR2 sequences are SGHTA and FQGTGA. The CDR3 loop spans 13 amino acids. V was cut by 4 bases and J by 5 bases, with 9 bases left in between. The CDR3 region is CASSWGQNNEQFF. The CDR3 DNA follows: TGTGCCAGCAGCTGGGGACAAAACAATGAGCAGTTCTTC.

The chain links TRBV11-1 to TRBJ1-2; D not resolved. Germline V gene sequence: CDR1 SGHAT, CDR2 FQDESV (reference sequence). This CDR3 region has 12 residues. The V and J ends lost 2 bases and 6 bases respectively, with 7 bases between them. The CDR3 nucleotides are TGTGCCAGCAGCTTATACCAGAATGGCTACACCTTC. This codes for CASSLYQNGYTF. Full variable domain (outside the CDR3, taken from reference TRBV11-1 and TRBJ1-2): EAEVAQSPRYKITEKSQAVAFWCDPISGHATLYWYRQILGQGPELLVQFQDESVVDDSQLPKDRFSAERLKGVDSTLKIQPAELGDSAMYLCASSLYQNGYTFGSGTRLTVV.

This chain joins TRBV6-6 and TRBJ1-2, with a weak D call TRBD1 (5 bases). The CDR3 runs to 15 residues. The germline V gene encodes CDR1 MNHNY and CDR2 SVGAGI (reference sequence). Trimming removed 8 bases from V and 1 base from J, with 17 bases in between. CDR3 sequence reads: CASSGRGEGNYGYTF. Written as DNA, the CDR3 is TGTGCCAGCTCTGGGCGAGGGGAAGGTAACTATGGCTACACCTTC.

V usage is TRBV5-4 and J usage is TRBJ1-2; D unclear. Trimming took 3 bases from V and 2 from J, leaving 14 bases between them. The CDR3 runs to 15 residues. CDR1 SGHNT and CDR2 YYREEE come from the germline V gene (reference sequence). CDR3 residues: CASSSQALGNYGYTF. In nucleotides, the CDR3 is TGTGCCAGCAGCTCCCAAGCTTTGGGGAACTATGGCTACACCTTC.

This clone has more than one count but fewer than ten. CDR3 in DNA: TGTGCCAGCAGCTCCAGGGATTTCAACACTGAAGCTTTCTTT. This encodes CASSSRDFNTEAFF. The chain links TRBV7-2 to TRBJ1-1; a possible D gene is TRBD1 (5 bases). The CDR3 is made up of 14 amino acids. V dropped 4 bases and J dropped 2 bases, with 11 bases sitting between them. CDR1 is SGHTA and CDR2 is FQGNSA in the germline V gene.

This chain connects TRBV28 to TRBJ2-4, with 7 positions matching TRBD1. Trimming at V came to 6 bases and at J to 6 bases, leaving 5 bases not matched to a gene. The germline CDR1 and CDR2 sequences are MDHEN and SYDVKM. This CDR3 comprises 13 residues. The CDR3 nucleotides are TGTGCCAGCAGGTTGGACAGGATAAACATTCAGTACTTC. Translation: CASRLDRINIQYF.

This rearrangement joins TRBV24-1 to TRBJ2-3; no definite D call. V was trimmed by 4 bases and J by 4 bases, leaving 11 bases between them. This CDR3 has 14 residues. Germline V CDR1 and CDR2: KGHDR, SFDVKD. The CDR3 sequence: CATSDPRQADTQYF. DNA for the CDR3: TGTGCCACCAGTGACCCAAGACAAGCAGATACGCAGTATTTT.

CDR3 in DNA: TGTGCCAGTAGTACAGGGGAAACCCTAAAGAATGAAGCTTTCTTT. This codes for CASSTGETLKNEAFF. The chain combines TRBV19 with TRBJ1-1, with D perhaps TRBD1 (6 bases). With 4 bases removed from V and 7 bases from J, the gap between germline ends came to 19 bases. The CDR3 contains 15 residues. Germline assignment: CDR1 LNHDA and CDR2 SQIVND (reference sequence).

V is TRBV19 and J is TRBJ1-4; 7 bases are shared with TRBD1. Germline V gene sequence: CDR1 LNHDA, CDR2 SQIVND (reference sequence). The trim removed 3 bases at V and 5 bases at J, leaving 6 bases unmatched. This CDR3 is 15 amino acids long. Here the CDR3 reads CASSMSGTVNEKLFF. CDR3 coding DNA: TGTGCCAGTAGTATGTCCGGGACAGTAAATGAAAAACTGTTTTTT.

CDR3: CASSDLLAGGVTDTQYF. The CDR3 coding sequence is TGTGCCAGCAGCGACCTTCTAGCGGGGGGTGTCACAGATACGCAGTATTTT. The rearrangement joins TRBV9 to TRBJ2-3, with 11 bases lining up with TRBD2. Germline trimming cut 3 bases from V and 2 bases from J; bases unmatched to any gene: 8. The CDR3 loop spans 17 amino acids. CDR1 and CDR2 from the germline V gene are SGDLS and YYNGEE.

V gene TRBV30 combines with J gene TRBJ2-5, with 10 positions matching TRBD1. The trim removed 5 bases at V and 1 base at J, leaving 1 base unmatched. The CDR3 covers 13 residues. Per the germline V gene, CDR1 is GTSNPN and CDR2 is SVGIG (reference sequence). CDR3 in amino acids: CAWGTGVQETQYF. Here the CDR3 DNA reads TGTGCCTGGGGGACAGGGGTCCAAGAGACCCAGTACTTC.